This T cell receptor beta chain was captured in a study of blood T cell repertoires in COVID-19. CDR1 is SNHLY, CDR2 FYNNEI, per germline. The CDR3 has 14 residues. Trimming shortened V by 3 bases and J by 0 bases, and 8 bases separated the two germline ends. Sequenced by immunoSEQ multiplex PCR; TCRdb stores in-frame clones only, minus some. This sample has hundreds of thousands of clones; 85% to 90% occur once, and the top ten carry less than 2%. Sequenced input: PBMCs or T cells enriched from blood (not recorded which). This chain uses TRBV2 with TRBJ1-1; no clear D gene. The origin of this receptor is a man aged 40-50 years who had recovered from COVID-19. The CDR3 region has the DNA TGTGCCAGCAGTGAGGCAAGTGTGAACACTGAAGCTTTCTTT. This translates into CASSEASVNTEAFF.